This T cell receptor beta chain was captured by sequencing in a study of response to subunit inactivated influenza vaccine. Trimming shortened V by 7 bases and J by 0 bases, and 11 bases separated the two germline ends. From germline, CDR1 is KGHDR and CDR2 SFDVKD. The CDR3 sequence is 15 residues long. This clonotype was counted between two and nine times. Its antigen is as yet unknown. TCRdb redid the calling of the RT-PCR reads with MiXCR, one entry per CDR3 protein. The sample carries about 500,000 distinct CDR3 sequences, 10% to 15% recorded once. The study's findings and limits: Authors suggested seasonal influenza vaccinations each recruit few new T cells.

The starting material was PBMCs from blood, obtained about 6 weeks after vaccination. The rearrangement links TRBV24-1 to TRBJ2-2; D is possibly TRBD2 (5 bases). The TCR comes from a man aged 45-65 years who received an inactivated influenza vaccine. CDR3: CATSRVGANTGELFF. Written as DNA, the CDR3 is TGTGCCACCAGCCGCGTGGGAGCGAACACCGGGGAGCTGTTTTTT.